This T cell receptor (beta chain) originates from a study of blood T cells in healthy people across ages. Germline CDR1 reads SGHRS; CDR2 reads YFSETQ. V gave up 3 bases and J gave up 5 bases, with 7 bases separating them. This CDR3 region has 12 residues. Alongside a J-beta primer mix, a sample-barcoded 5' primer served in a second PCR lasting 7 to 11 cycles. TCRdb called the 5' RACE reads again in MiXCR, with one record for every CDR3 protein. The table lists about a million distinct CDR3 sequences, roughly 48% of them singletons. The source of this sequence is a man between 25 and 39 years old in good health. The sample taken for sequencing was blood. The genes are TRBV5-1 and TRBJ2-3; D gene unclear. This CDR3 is CASSSELDTQYF. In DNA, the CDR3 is TGCGCCAGCAGCTCCGAACTAGATACGCAGTATTTT.